The 19 T cell receptor beta chains below come from one sample, sequenced in a study of blood T cell repertoires in COVID-19. Profiling relied on immunoSEQ multiplex PCR, and the TCRdb table lists in-frame clones only, not all of them. The sample has about 200,000 clones; roughly nine tenths are singletons. The material sequenced was PBMCs or T cells enriched from blood (not recorded which). All receptors come from a woman aged 18-35 years who had recovered from COVID-19.

This rearrangement joins TRBV9 to TRBJ2-5; TRBD1 matches at 8 bases. The junction had 1 base not matched to a gene; V was cut back by 0 bases and J by 0 bases. Looked up from germline, CDR1 is SGDLS and CDR2 is YYNGEE. The CDR3 has 15 residues. DNA of the CDR3: TGTGCCAGCAGCGTAGCAGGGGGCCACCAAGAGACCCAGTACTTC. Translated, it gives CASSVAGGHQETQYF.

This rearrangement joins TRBV5-1 to TRBJ1-2, with TRBD1 matching 7 bases. The CDR3 is made up of 16 amino acids. Trimming removed 2 bases from V and 3 bases from J; junction bases left unmatched: 10. Germline assignment: CDR1 SGHRS and CDR2 YFSETQ. The CDR3 protein is CASSLETGASYYGYTF. In nucleotides, the CDR3 is TGCGCCAGCAGCTTAGAAACAGGGGCCTCTTACTATGGCTACACCTTC.

The chain uses TRBV18 and TRBJ1-1; the match to TRBD1 covers 7 bases. V shed 6 bases, J shed 3 bases, and the junction held 7 bases outside the gene matches. Germline-derived CDR1 and CDR2 are KGHSH and LQKENI. The length of the CDR3 is 14 residues. The CDR3 protein is CASSPFDRDTEAFF. In DNA, the CDR3 is TGTGCCAGCTCTCCGTTTGACAGGGACACTGAAGCTTTCTTT.

This rearrangement joins TRBV6-5 to TRBJ2-7, with 8 bases aligning to TRBD1. The V gene's germline CDR1 is MNHEY and CDR2 SVGAGI. This CDR3 is 15 amino acids long. After removal of 6 bases from V and 4 bases from J, the junction contained 11 bases not matched to a gene. The CDR3 loop reads CASRAGQGDLYEQYF. CDR3 sequence (DNA): TGTGCCAGCAGAGCAGGACAGGGTGATCTATACGAGCAGTACTTC.

In nucleotides, the CDR3 is TGTGCCACCAGTGTCTCCACTGATGAAAAACTGTTTTTT. Amino acids: CATSVSTDEKLFF. The chain employs TRBV24-1 and TRBJ1-4; D unclear. In germline, CDR1 is KGHDR, CDR2 SFDVKD. The CDR3 extends over 13 amino acids. Trimming removed 5 bases from V and 6 bases from J, with 9 bases in between.

The genes are TRBV5-4 and TRBJ2-5; 10 positions agree with TRBD1. Germline V gene data show CDR1 as SGHNT and CDR2 as YYREEE (reference sequence). Trimming at V came to 0 bases and at J to 6 bases, leaving 2 bases not matched to a gene. This CDR3 is built from 14 residues. The DNA of the CDR3 is TGTGCCAGCAGCTTGGGACAGGGGGCGAAGACCCAGTACTTC. Its protein is CASSLGQGAKTQYF.

The chain recombines TRBV12-1 with TRBJ2-3; the table gives TRBD2 as D, unverified against the DNA. TRBV12-1 is deemed a pseudogene. The CDR3 length is 19 residues. As DNA, the CDR3 is TGTGCCAGCAGCTTGGGACTAGCGGGGGATGGGTGGAGCACAGATACGCAGTATTTT. Translating gives CASSLGLAGDGWSTDTQYF.

The chain uses TRBV5-1 and TRBJ1-2; D might be TRBD1 (6 bases). V shed 0 bases and J shed 0 bases, with 9 bases lying between them. The CDR3 spans 15 residues. Germline V gives CDR1 SGHRS, CDR2 YFSETQ. The CDR3 DNA reads TGCGCCAGCAGCTTGGGCAGGGGCCCTAACTATGGCTACACCTTC. This translates into CASSLGRGPNYGYTF. The whole variable domain, filled in from reference TRBV5-1 and TRBJ1-2, reads KAGVTQTPRYLIKTRGQQVTLSCSPISGHRSVSWYQQTPGQGLQFLFEYFSETQRNKGNFPGRFSGRQFSNSRSEMNVSTLELGDSALYLCASSLGRGPNYGYTFGSGTRLTVV.

The chain employs TRBV7-6 and TRBJ1-2; 9 positions agree with TRBD1. The CDR3 totals 16 residues. V lost 1 base and J lost 0; bases outside the gene matches: 3. Looked up from germline, CDR1 is SGHVS and CDR2 is FNYEAQ. This CDR3 is CASSLGQGGSNYGYTF. The CDR3 DNA reads TGTGCCAGCAGCTTAGGACAGGGGGGGTCTAACTATGGCTACACCTTC.

This rearrangement joins TRBV11-1 to TRBJ2-3; D is perhaps TRBD2 (5 bases). The CDR3 sequence is 16 residues long. The germline CDR1 and CDR2 sequences are SGHAT and FQDESV (reference sequence). With 5 bases removed from V and 1 base from J, the gap between germline ends came to 16 bases. The CDR3 region has the DNA TGTGCCAGCAGCGCAGCGGCAAGACGAGGCACAGATACGCAGTATTTT. Protein sequence: CASSAAARRGTDTQYF. Full variable domain (missing parts from reference TRBV11-1 and TRBJ2-3): EAEVAQSPRYKITEKSQAVAFWCDPISGHATLYWYRQILGQGPELLVQFQDESVVDDSQLPKDRFSAERLKGVDSTLKIQPAELGDSAMYLCASSAAARRGTDTQYFGPGTRLTVL.

V usage is TRBV20-1 and J usage is TRBJ1-6; the match to TRBD1 covers 8 bases. The CDR3 consists of 17 residues. Germline CDR1 and CDR2: DFQATT and SNEGSKA (reference sequence). The junction had 17 bases not matched to a gene; V was cut back by 3 bases and J by 10 bases. The CDR3 sequence is CSASISGVTGGHSPLHF. The DNA of the CDR3 is TGCAGTGCTAGTATTTCTGGGGTTACAGGGGGTCACTCACCCCTCCACTTT.

V usage is TRBV5-1 and J usage is TRBJ2-1; 11 nucleotides agree with TRBD2. In germline, CDR1 is SGHRS, CDR2 YFSETQ. Trimming at V came to 0 bases and at J to 0 bases, leaving 5 bases not matched to a gene. The length of the CDR3 is 18 residues. The CDR3 DNA is TGCGCCAGCAGCTTGGTGGGACTAGCGGAAAGCTCCTACAATGAGCAGTTCTTC. This encodes CASSLVGLAESSYNEQFF. Based on the CDR3 plus reference TRBV5-1 and TRBJ2-1, the full variable domain is KAGVTQTPRYLIKTRGQQVTLSCSPISGHRSVSWYQQTPGQGLQFLFEYFSETQRNKGNFPGRFSGRQFSNSRSEMNVSTLELGDSALYLCASSLVGLAESSYNEQFFGPGTRLTVL.

This chain joins TRBV6-1 and TRBJ2-1; D remains ambiguous. Germline-derived CDR1 and CDR2 are MNHNS and SASEGT. Trimming removed 2 bases at V and 5 bases at J, with 13 bases between. The CDR3 has 15 amino acids. The CDR3 loop reads CASSESRLMHNEQFF. The CDR3 bases are TGTGCCAGCAGTGAATCACGACTGATGCACAATGAGCAGTTCTTC.

This chain joins TRBV6-2 or TRBV6-3 and TRBJ1-5, with D perhaps TRBD1 (6 bases). The V end lost 2 bases, the J end lost 6 bases, and 11 bases lay between the germline ends. There are 14 residues in the CDR3. CDR1 is MNHEY and CDR2 is SVGEGT in the germline V gene. CDR3 loop: CASSYDRIAQPQHF. Here the CDR3 DNA reads TGTGCCAGCAGTTACGACAGGATTGCTCAGCCCCAGCATTTT.

The chain couples TRBV7-9 to TRBJ1-2; D not resolved. The CDR3 is 15 amino acids. CDR1 and CDR2 (germline): SEHNR, FQNEAQ (reference sequence). V lost 4 bases and J 2 bases, leaving 14 bases between the germline ends. CDR3 nucleotide sequence: TGTGCCAGCAGCTCAATCGACACAGAGAACTATGGCTACACCTTC. Encoded protein: CASSSIDTENYGYTF.

This chain links TRBV13 with TRBJ2-3; TRBD1 might be the D (5 bases). The V end was cut by 0 bases, the J end by 0 bases, with 7 bases between. Germline V CDR1 and CDR2: PRHDT, FYEKMQ (reference sequence). The CDR3 contains 15 residues. The CDR3, as DNA: TGTGCCAGCAGCTTAGGAAGGGGAAGCACAGATACGCAGTATTTT. Its translation is CASSLGRGSTDTQYF.

The CDR3 DNA is TGTGCCAGGAGTGGGATGCCCAGGGGGCGGGAAGTCTTTGAAAAACTGTTTTTT. Residues: CARSGMPRGREVFEKLFF. The chain carries TRBV5-4 and TRBJ1-4; 8 bases match TRBD1. Looked up from germline, CDR1 is SGHNT and CDR2 is YYREEE (reference sequence). V trimming: 8 bases; J trimming: 7 bases; junction bases outside the gene matches: 22. The CDR3 has 18 amino acids.

The gene calls are TRBV19 and TRBJ2-7; 10 bases are a match to TRBD1. The germline V gene encodes CDR1 LNHDA and CDR2 SQIVND (reference sequence). The junction had 7 bases not matched to a gene; V was cut back by 6 bases and J by 2 bases. This CDR3 has 15 residues. CDR3 sequence (DNA): TGTGCCAGTAGCCCCCGGGACAGGGGACCCTACGAGCAGTACTTC. Translation: CASSPRDRGPYEQYF.

V gene TRBV27 combines with J gene TRBJ2-7, with 10 bases identical to TRBD2. Trimming cost V 7 bases and J 5 bases; bases outside gene matches: 17. The germline V gene has CDR1 MNHEY and CDR2 SMNVEV (reference sequence). The CDR3 is 17 amino acids. The DNA of the CDR3 is TGTGCCAGCAAGGATCCAACACTAGCGGGGATTAGCAACGAGCAGTACTTC. It yields the protein CASKDPTLAGISNEQYF.